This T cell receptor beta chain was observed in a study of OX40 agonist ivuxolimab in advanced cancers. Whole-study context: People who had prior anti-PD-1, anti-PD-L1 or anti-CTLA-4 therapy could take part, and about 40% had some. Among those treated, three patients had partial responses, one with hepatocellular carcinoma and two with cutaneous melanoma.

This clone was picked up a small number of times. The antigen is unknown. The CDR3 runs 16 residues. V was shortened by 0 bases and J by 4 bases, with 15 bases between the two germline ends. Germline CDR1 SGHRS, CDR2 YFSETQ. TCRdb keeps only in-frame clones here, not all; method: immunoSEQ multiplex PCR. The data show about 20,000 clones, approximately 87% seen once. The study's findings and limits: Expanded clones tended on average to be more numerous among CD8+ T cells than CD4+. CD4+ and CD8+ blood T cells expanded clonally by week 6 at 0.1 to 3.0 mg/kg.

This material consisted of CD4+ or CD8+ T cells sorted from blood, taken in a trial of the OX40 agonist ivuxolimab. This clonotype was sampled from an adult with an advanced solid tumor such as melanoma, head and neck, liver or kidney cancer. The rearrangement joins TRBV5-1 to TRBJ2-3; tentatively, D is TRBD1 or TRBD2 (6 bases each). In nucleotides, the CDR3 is TGCGCCAGCAGCTTGGAGGGGGGAGGAGCCGCAGATACGCAGTATTTT. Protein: CASSLEGGGAADTQYF.